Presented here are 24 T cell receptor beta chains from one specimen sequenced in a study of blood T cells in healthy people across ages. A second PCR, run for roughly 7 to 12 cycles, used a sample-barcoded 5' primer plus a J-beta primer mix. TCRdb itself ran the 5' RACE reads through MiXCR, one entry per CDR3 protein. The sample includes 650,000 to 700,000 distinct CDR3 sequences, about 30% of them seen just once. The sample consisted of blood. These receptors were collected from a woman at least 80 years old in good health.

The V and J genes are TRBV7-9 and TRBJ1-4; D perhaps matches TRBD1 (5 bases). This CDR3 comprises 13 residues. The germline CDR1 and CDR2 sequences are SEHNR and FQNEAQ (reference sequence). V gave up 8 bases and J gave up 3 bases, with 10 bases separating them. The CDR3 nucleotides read TGTGCCAGCCGACAGCCTGCTAATGAAAAACTGTTTTTT. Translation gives CASRQPANEKLFF.

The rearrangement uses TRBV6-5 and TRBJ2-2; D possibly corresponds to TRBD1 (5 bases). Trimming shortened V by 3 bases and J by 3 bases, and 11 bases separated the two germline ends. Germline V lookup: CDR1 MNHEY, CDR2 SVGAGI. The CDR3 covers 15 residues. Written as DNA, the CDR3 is TGTGCCAGCAGTTATCATCCAGGGTACACCGGGGAGCTGTTTTTT. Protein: CASSYHPGYTGELFF.

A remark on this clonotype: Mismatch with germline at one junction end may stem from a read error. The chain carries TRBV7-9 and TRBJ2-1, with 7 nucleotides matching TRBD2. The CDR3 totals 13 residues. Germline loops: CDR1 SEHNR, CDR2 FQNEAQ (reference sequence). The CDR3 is CASSLAGGNERFF. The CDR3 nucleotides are TGTGCCAGCAGCTTAGCGGGAGGGAATGAGCGGTTCTTC.

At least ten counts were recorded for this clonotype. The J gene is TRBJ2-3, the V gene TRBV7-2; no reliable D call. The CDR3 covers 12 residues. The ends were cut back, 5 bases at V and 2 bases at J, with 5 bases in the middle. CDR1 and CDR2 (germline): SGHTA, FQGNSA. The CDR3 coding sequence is TGTGCCAGCAGCCCAGACACAGATACGCAGTATTTT. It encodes CASSPDTDTQYF.

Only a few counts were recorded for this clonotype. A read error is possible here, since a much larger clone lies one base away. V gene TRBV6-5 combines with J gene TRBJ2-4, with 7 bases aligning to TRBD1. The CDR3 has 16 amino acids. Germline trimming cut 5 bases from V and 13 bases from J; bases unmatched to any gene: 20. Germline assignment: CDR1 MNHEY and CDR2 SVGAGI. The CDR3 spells CASSLTFRGPSYGQYF. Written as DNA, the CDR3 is TGTGCCAGCAGTCTGACTTTTAGGGGGCCGTCCTACGGGCAGTACTTC.

The CDR3, as DNA: TGCAGTGCTAGGGGACAGTTCGGACAAGAGACCCAGTACTTC. Amino acid sequence: CSARGQFGQETQYF. The chain employs TRBV20-1 and TRBJ2-5; TRBD1 agrees at 7 bases. CDR3 length: 14 amino acids. The ends lost 3 bases at V and 2 bases at J; junction bases unmatched: 6. Germline V gene data show CDR1 as DFQATT and CDR2 as SNEGSKA (reference sequence).

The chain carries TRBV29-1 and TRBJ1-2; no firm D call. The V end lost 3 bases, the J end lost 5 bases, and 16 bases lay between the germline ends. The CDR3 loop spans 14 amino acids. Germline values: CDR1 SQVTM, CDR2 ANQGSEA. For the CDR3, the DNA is TGCAGCGTTGATTCCGGCCGTGGAGCTTATGGCTACACCTTC. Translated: CSVDSGRGAYGYTF. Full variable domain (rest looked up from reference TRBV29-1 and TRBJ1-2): SAVISQKPSRDICQRGTSLTIQCQVDSQVTMMFWYRQQPGQSLTLIATANQGSEATYESGFVIDKFPISRPNLTFSTLTVSNMSPEDSSIYLCSVDSGRGAYGYTFGSGTRLTVV.

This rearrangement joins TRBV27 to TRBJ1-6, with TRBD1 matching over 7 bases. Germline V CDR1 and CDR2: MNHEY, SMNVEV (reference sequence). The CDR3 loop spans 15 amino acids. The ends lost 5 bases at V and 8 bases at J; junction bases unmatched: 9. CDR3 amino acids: CASSRLQGLYSPLHF. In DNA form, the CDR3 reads TGTGCCAGCAGTCGCCTACAGGGGCTTTATTCACCCCTCCACTTT.

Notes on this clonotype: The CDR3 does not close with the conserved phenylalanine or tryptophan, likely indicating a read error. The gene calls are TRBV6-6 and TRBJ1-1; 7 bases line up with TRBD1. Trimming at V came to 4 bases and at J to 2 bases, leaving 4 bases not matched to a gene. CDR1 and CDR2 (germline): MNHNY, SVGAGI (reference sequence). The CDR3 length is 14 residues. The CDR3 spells CASSWAGGNTEAFC. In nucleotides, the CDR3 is TGTGCCAGCAGTTGGGCAGGGGGTAACACTGAAGCTTTCTGT.

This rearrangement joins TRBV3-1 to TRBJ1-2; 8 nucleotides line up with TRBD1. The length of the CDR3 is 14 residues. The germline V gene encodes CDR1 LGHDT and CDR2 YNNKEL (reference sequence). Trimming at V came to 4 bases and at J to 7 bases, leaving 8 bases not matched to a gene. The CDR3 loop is CASSLGQGRGGYTF. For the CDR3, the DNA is TGTGCCAGCAGCCTTGGACAGGGTCGAGGTGGCTACACCTTC.

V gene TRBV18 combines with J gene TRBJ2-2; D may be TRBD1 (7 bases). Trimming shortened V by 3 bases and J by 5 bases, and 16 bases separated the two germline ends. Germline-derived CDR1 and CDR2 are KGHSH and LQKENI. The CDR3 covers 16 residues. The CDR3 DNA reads TGTGCCAGCTCACCCCGACAGGGAGGAGGAACCGGGGAGCTGTTTTTT. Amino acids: CASSPRQGGGTGELFF.

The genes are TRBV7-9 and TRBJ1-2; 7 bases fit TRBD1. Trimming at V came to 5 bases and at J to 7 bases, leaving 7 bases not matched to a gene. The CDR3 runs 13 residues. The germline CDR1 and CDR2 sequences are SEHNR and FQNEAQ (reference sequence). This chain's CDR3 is CASSLTGIFGYTF. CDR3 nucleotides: TGTGCCAGCAGCCTGACAGGGATTTTTGGCTACACCTTC.

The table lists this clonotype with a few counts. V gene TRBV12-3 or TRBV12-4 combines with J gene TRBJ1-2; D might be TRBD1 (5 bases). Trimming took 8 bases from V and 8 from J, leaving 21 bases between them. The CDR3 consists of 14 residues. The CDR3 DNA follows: TGTGCCAGCCAGCTGAGTGGGGCCAGAGGGGGCTACACCTTC. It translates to CASQLSGARGGYTF.

In DNA, the CDR3 is TGTGCCAGTACCGGGACAGACGAGCAGTACTTC. Translating gives CASTGTDEQYF. The gene calls are TRBV10-3 and TRBJ2-7, with 7 bases matching TRBD1. The CDR3 spans 11 residues. The junction had 5 bases not matched to a gene; V was cut back by 10 bases and J by 5 bases. Germline lookup yields CDR1 ENHRY and CDR2 SYGVKD.

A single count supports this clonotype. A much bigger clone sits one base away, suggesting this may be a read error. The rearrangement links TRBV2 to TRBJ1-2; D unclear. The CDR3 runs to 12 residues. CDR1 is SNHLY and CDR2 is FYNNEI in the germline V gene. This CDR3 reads CARSARRNGYTF. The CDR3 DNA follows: TGTGCCAGAAGTGCCAGGAGAAATGGCTACACCTTC.

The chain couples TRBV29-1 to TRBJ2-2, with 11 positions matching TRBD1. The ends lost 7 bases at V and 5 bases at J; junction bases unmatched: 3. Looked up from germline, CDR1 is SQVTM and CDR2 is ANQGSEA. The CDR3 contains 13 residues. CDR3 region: CSAGQGATGELFF. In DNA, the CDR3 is TGCAGCGCAGGACAGGGGGCAACCGGGGAGCTGTTTTTT.

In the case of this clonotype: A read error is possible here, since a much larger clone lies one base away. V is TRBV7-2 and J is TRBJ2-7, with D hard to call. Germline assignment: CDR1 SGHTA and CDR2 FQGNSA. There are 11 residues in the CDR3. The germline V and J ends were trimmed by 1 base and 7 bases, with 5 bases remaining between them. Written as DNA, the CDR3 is TGTGCCAGCAGCTTAGTAGAGGAGCAGTACTTC. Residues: CASSLVEEQYF. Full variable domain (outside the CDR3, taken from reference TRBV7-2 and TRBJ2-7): GAGVSQSPSNKVTEKGKDVELRCDPISGHTALYWYRQSLGQGLEFLIYFQGNSAPDKSGLPSDRFSAERTGGSVSTLTIQRTQQEDSAVYLCASSLVEEQYFGPGTRLTVT.

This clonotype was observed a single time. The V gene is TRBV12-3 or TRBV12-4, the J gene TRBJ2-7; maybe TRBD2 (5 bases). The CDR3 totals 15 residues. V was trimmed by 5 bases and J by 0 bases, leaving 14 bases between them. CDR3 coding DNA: TGTGCCAGCAGTCCCCTGGGCAGCGGCTCCTACGAGCAGTACTTC. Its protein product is CASSPLGSGSYEQYF.

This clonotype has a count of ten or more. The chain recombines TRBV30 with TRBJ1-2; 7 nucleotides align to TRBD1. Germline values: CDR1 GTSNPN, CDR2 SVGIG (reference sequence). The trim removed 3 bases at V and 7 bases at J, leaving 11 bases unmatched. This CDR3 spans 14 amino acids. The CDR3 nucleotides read TGTGCCTGGAGCCGGGACAGAAGTATGGGTGGCTACACCTTC. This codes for CAWSRDRSMGGYTF. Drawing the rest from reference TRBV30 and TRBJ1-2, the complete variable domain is SQTIHQWPATLVQPVGSPLSLECTVEGTSNPNLYWYRQAAGRGLQLLFYSVGIGQISSEVPQNLSASRPQDRQFILSSKKLLLSDSGFYLCAWSRDRSMGGYTFGSGTRLTVV.

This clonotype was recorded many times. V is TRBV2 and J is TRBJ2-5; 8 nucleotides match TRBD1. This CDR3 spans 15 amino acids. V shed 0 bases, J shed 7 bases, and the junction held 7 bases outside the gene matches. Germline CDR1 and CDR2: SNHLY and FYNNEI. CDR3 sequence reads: CASSEAGQGPGTQYF. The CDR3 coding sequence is TGTGCCAGCAGTGAAGCCGGACAGGGCCCCGGGACCCAGTACTTC.

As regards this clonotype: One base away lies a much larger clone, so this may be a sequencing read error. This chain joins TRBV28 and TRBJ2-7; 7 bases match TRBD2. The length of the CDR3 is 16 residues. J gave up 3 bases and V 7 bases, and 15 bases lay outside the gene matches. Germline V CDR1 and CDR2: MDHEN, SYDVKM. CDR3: CASISGGGLRGYEQYF. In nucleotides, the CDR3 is TGTGCCAGCATTTCTGGGGGGGGACTCCGAGGCTACGAGCAGTACTTC. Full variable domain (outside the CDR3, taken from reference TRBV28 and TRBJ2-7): DVKVTQSSRYLVKRTGEKVFLECVQDMDHENMFWYRQDPGLGLRLIYFSYDVKMKEKGDIPEGYSVSREKKERFSLILESASTNQTSMYLCASISGGGLRGYEQYFGPGTRLTVT.

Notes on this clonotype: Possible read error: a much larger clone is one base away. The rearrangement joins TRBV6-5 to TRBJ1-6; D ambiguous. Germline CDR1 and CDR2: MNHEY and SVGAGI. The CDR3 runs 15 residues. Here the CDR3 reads CASSYAAHNNSPPHF. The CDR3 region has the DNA TGTGCCAGCAGTTATGCTGCGCACAATAATTCACCCCCCCACTTT.

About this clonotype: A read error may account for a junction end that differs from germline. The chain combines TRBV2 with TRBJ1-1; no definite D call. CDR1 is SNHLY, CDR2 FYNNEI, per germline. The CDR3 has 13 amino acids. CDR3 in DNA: TGTACCAGCAGTCCGACGGCTAACACTGAAGCTTTCTTT. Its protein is CTSSPTANTEAFF.

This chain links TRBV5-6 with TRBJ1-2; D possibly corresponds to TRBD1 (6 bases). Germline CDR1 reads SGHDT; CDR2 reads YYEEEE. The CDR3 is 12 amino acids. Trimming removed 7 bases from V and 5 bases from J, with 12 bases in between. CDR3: CASRHRVYGYTF. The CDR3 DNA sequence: TGTGCCAGCCGCCACAGGGTTTATGGCTACACCTTC.